This T cell receptor (beta chain) was documented in a study of long-term antiretroviral therapy in people with HIV. They ran version v3.0 of the immunoSEQ assay at survey level. Only in-frame clones appear in the TCRdb table, and some are missing; sequencing was by immunoSEQ multiplex PCR. The sample includes roughly 20,000 clones, less than 90% of them seen just once. CDR3 length: 10 amino acids. Trimming shortened V by 6 bases and J by 4 bases, and 6 bases separated the two germline ends. Germline V gene data show CDR1 as DFQATT and CDR2 as SNEGSKA (reference sequence). V usage is TRBV20-1 and J usage is TRBJ2-5, with D unresolved. The sequencing here drew on unsorted PBMCs, taken 1.9 years after starting antiretroviral therapy. This clonotype was obtained from a woman between 45 and 60 years old with HIV. The CDR3 here is CSAGLETQYF. The CDR3 coding sequence is TGCAGTGCGGGCCTAGAGACCCAGTACTTC.